What follows are 9 T cell receptor beta chains derived from one specimen sequenced in a study of blood T cell repertoires in COVID-19. The data were produced by immunoSEQ multiplex PCR, yet TCRdb's version contains in-frame clones alone and is incomplete. The table lists under 300,000 clones, approximately 91% of them singletons. Source material: PBMCs or T cells enriched from blood (not recorded which). These receptors were obtained from a middle-aged woman with acute COVID-19.

The chain has TRBV2 and TRBJ1-6; 8 bases match TRBD1. Germline loops: CDR1 SNHLY, CDR2 FYNNEI. The CDR3 runs 14 residues. Trimming took 6 bases from V and 5 from J; bases not matched to a gene: 3. This CDR3 reads CASSYRGDNSPLHF. In DNA, the CDR3 is TGTGCCAGCAGCTACAGGGGGGATAATTCACCCCTCCACTTT.

This chain links TRBV7-9 with TRBJ2-2, with TRBD2 as a possible D gene (6 bases). The germline V gene encodes CDR1 SEHNR and CDR2 FQNEAQ (reference sequence). V was pared by 5 bases and J by 4 bases, with 14 bases between. This CDR3 has 15 residues. The CDR3: CASSRTFGSTGELFF. CDR3 sequence (DNA): TGTGCCAGCAGCAGGACATTCGGGAGCACCGGGGAGCTGTTTTTT.

The chain links TRBV6-5 to TRBJ1-2; a weak D match, TRBD1 (6 bases). The CDR3 has 14 amino acids. The germline V and J ends were trimmed by 7 bases and 1 base, with 13 bases remaining between them. The germline CDR1 and CDR2 sequences are MNHEY and SVGAGI. CDR3 sequence reads: CASNDRQVNYGYTF. The CDR3 DNA reads as TGTGCCAGCAACGATCGACAGGTTAACTATGGCTACACCTTC.

This chain links TRBV2 with TRBJ2-3; D not certain. Germline values: CDR1 SNHLY, CDR2 FYNNEI. The germline V and J ends were trimmed by 3 bases and 6 bases, with 7 bases remaining between them. This CDR3 is built from 12 residues. DNA of the CDR3: TGTGCCAGCAGTGACTCCGGGGATACGCAGTATTTT. It is translated as CASSDSGDTQYF.

In this sample, this clone turned up a few times. The gene calls are TRBV24-1 and TRBJ2-7; 10 bases align to TRBD2. This CDR3 has 14 residues. Germline V gene sequence: CDR1 KGHDR, CDR2 SFDVKD. V dropped 10 bases and J dropped 0; count of bases not matched to a gene: 5. Here the CDR3 DNA reads TGTGCCACGGCGGCTAGCGGGAGCTCCTACGAGCAGTACTTC. As protein: CATAASGSSYEQYF.

The chain has TRBV6-4 and TRBJ1-2; D is uncertain. Trimming took 9 bases from V and 8 from J, leaving 16 bases between them. Per germline, CDR1 MRHNA and CDR2 SNTAGT. The CDR3 extends over 12 amino acids. This CDR3 is CARTNGSPGYTF. The CDR3 DNA sequence: TGTGCCAGAACGAACGGGAGCCCGGGCTACACCTTC.

V usage is TRBV19 and J usage is TRBJ2-5, with 9 bases lining up with TRBD2. CDR1 and CDR2 from the germline V gene are LNHDA and SQIVND (reference sequence). J gave up 7 bases and V 5 bases, and 14 bases lay outside the gene matches. The CDR3 loop spans 16 amino acids. The DNA of the CDR3 is TGTGCCAGTAGTGAAGAGAGCGGGAGGACTGGAGGGACCCAGTACTTC. This sequence encodes CASSEESGRTGGTQYF.

The chain combines TRBV30 with TRBJ1-6; D is unclear. The germline V gene has CDR1 GTSNPN and CDR2 SVGIG (reference sequence). There are 15 residues in the CDR3. Between the trimmed V and J ends, which lost 2 bases and 8 bases, there was a span of 16 bases. CDR3 nucleotides: TGTGCCTGGAGTCAACCCCCCAGGTGGGATTCACCCCTCCACTTT. This gives the protein CAWSQPPRWDSPLHF.

The chain is built from TRBV20-1 and TRBJ1-2; tentatively, D is TRBD1 (6 bases). Germline V lookup: CDR1 DFQATT, CDR2 SNEGSKA (reference sequence). There are 11 residues in the CDR3. V was pared by 1 base and J by 14 bases, with 14 bases between. CDR3 nucleotides: TGCAGTGCTAGAGGGGACACCGGTCATACCTTC. Amino acid sequence: CSARGDTGHTF.